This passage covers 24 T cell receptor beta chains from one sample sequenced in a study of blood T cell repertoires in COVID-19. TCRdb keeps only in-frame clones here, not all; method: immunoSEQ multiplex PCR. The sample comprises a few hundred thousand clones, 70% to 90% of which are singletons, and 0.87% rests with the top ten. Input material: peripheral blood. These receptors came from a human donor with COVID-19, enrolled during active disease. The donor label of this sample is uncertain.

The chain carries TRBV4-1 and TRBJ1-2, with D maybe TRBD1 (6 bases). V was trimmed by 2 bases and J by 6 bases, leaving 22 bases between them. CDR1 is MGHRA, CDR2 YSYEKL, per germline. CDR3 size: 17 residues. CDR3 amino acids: CASSQPRGGPELHGYTF. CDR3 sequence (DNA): TGCGCCAGCAGCCAACCCCGGGGGGGCCCCGAACTTCATGGCTACACCTTC.

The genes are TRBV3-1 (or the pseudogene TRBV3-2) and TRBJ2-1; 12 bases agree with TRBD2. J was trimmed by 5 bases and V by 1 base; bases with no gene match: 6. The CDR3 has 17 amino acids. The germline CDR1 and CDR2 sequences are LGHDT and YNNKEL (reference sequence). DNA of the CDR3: TGTGCCAGCAGCCAAGTGACTAGCGGGAGTCGGGACAATGAGCAGTTCTTC. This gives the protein CASSQVTSGSRDNEQFF.

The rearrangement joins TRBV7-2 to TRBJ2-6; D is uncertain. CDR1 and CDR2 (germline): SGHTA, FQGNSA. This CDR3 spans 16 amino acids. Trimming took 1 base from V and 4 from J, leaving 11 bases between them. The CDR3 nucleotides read TGTGCCAGCAGCTTAGAATGGGCTGCCGGGGCCAACGTCCTGACTTTC. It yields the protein CASSLEWAAGANVLTF.

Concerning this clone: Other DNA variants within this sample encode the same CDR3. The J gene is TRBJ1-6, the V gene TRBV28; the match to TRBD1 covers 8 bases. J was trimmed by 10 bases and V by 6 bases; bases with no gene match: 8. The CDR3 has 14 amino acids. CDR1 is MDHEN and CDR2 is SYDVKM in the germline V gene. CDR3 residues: CASSLGQGRSPLHF. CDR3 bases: TGTGCCAGCAGCCTTGGACAGGGACGATCACCCCTCCACTTT.

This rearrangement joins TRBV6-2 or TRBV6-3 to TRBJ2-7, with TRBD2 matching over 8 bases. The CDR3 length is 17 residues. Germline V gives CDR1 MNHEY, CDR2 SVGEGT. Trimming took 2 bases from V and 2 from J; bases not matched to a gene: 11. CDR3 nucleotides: TGTGCCAGCAGTTACGGGCTAGCGGGTTCCCTCACCTACGAGCAGTACTTC. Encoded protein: CASSYGLAGSLTYEQYF.

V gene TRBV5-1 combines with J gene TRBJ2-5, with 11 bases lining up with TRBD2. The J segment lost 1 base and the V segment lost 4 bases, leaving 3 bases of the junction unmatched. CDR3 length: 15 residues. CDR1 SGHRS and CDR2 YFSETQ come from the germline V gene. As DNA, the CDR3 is TGCGCCAGCAGCAGGACTAGCGGGTTCCAAGAGACCCAGTACTTC. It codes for CASSRTSGFQETQYF.

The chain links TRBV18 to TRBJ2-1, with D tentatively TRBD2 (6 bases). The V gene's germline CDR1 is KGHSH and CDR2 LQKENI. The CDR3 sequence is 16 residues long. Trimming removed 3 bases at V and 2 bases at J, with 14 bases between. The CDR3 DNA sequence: TGTGCCAGCTCACCCCGTGGGGGAGGACCCTACAATGAGCAGTTCTTC. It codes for CASSPRGGGPYNEQFF.

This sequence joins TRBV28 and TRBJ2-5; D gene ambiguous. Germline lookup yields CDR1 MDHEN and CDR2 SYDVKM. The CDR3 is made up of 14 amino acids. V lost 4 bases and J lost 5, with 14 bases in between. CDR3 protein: CASSSIDTVETQYF. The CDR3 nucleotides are TGTGCCAGCAGTTCCATAGACACCGTTGAGACCCAGTACTTC.

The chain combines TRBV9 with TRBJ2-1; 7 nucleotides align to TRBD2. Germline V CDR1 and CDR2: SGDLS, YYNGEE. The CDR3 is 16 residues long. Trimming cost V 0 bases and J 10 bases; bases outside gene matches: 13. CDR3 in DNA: TGTGCCAGCAGCGTAGATCGAGCGGGACTGGGGCGAGAGCAGTTCTTC. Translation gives CASSVDRAGLGREQFF.

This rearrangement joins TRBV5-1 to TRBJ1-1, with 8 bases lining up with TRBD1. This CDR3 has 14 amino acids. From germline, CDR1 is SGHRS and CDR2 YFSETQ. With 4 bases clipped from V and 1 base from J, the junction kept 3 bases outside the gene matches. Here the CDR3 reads CASSRTGRNTEAFF. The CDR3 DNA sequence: TGCGCCAGCAGCAGGACAGGGAGGAACACTGAAGCTTTCTTT.

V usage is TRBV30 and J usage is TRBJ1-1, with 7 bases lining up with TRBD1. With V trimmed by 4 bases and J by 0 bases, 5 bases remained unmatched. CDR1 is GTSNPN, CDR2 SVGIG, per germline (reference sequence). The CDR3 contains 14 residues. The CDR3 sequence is CAWNVQGVNTEAFF. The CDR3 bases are TGTGCCTGGAACGTCCAGGGGGTGAACACTGAAGCTTTCTTT.

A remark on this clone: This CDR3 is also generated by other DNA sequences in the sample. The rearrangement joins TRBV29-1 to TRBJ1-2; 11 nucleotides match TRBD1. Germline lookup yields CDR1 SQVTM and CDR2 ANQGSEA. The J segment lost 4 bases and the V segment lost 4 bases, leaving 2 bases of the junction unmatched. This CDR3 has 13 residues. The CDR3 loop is CSVGDRGGYGYTF. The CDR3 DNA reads TGCAGCGTTGGGGACAGGGGGGGCTATGGCTACACCTTC.

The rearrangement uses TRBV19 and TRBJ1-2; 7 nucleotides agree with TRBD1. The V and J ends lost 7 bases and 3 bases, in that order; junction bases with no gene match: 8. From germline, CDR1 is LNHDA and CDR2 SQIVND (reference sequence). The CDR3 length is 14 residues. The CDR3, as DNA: TGTGCCAGTAATTCCGGGACAGACTACTATGGCTACACCTTC. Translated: CASNSGTDYYGYTF.

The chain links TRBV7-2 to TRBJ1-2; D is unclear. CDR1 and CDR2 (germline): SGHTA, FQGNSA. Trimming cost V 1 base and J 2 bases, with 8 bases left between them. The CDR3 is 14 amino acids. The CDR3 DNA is TGTGCCAGCAGCTTAGATTCTCTGAACTATGGCTACACCTTC. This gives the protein CASSLDSLNYGYTF.

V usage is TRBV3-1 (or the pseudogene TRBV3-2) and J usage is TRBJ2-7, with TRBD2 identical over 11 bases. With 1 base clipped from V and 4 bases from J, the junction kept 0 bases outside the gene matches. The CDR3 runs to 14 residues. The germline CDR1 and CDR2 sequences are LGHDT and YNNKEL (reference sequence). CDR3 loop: CASSQGLAGYEQYF. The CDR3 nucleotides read TGTGCCAGCAGCCAAGGACTAGCGGGATACGAGCAGTACTTC.

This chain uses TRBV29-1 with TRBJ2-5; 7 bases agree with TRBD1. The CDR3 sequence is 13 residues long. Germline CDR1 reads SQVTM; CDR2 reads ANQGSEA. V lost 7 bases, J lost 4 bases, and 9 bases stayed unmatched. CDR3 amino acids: CSGHRGGGETQYF. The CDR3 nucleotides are TGCAGCGGTCACAGGGGTGGTGGAGAGACCCAGTACTTC.

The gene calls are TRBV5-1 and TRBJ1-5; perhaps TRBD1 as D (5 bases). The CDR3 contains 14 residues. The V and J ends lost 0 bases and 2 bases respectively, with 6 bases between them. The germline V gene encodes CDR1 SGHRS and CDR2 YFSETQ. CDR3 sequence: CASSLAGRNQPQHF. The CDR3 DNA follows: TGCGCCAGCAGCTTGGCAGGGCGCAATCAGCCCCAGCATTTT.

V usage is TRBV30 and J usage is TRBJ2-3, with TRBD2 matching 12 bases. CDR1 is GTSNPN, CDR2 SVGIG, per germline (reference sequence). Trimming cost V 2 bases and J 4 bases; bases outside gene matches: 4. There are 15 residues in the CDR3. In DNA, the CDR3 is TGTGCCTGGAGTCGACTAGCGGGAGCAGCAGATACGCAGTATTTT. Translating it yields CAWSRLAGAADTQYF.

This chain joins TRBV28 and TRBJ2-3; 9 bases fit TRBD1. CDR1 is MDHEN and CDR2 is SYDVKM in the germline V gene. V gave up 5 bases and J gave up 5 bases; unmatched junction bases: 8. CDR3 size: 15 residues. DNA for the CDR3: TGTGCCAGCAGTCGACCACAGGGGGCGGAAGATACGCAGTATTTT. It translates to CASSRPQGAEDTQYF.

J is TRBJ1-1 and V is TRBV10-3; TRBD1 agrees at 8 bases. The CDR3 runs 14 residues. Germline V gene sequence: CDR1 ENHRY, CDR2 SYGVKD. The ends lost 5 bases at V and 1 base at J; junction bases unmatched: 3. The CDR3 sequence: CAISPGTGNTEAFF. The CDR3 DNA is TGTGCCATCAGTCCCGGGACAGGGAACACTGAAGCTTTCTTT.

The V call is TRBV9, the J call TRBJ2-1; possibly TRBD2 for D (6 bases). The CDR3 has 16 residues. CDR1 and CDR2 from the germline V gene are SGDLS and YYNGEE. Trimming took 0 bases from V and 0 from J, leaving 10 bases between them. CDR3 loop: CASSVVGGNSYNEQFF. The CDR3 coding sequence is TGTGCCAGCAGCGTAGTCGGAGGGAACTCCTACAATGAGCAGTTCTTC. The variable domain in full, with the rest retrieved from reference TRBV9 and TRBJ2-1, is DSGVTQTPKHLITATGQRVTLRCSPRSGDLSVYWYQQSLDQGLQFLIQYYNGEERAKGNILERFSAQQFPDLHSELNLSSLELGDSALYFCASSVVGGNSYNEQFFGPGTRLTVL.

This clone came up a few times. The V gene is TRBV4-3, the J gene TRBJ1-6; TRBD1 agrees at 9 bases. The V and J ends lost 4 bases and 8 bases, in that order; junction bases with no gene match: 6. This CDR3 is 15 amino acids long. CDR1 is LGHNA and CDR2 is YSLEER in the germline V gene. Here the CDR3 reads CASSRTGTGHSPLHF. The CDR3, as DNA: TGCGCCAGCAGCCGCACCGGGACAGGGCATTCACCCCTCCACTTT.

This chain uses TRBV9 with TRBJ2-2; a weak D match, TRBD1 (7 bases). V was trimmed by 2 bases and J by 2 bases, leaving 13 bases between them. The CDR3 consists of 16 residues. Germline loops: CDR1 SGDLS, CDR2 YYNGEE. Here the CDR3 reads CASSVRGALNTGELFF. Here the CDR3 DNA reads TGTGCCAGCAGCGTCAGGGGGGCCCTTAACACCGGGGAGCTGTTTTTT.

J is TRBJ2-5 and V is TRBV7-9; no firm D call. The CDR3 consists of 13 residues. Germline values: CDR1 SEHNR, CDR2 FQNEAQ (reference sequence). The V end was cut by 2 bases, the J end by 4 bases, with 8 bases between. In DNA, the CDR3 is TGTGCCAGCAGCTTACTAGGAAGAGAGACCCAGTACTTC. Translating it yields CASSLLGRETQYF.